This TCR beta chain was found in a study of T cell responses to AZD1222 COVID-19 vaccine (dated by TCRdb to the early 2020s). About the investigation overall: Because spike-specific TCR depth and breadth did not differ between the two schedules, AZD1222 recipients who got a second dose at roughly 4 weeks were pooled with those who got a second dose at roughly 12 weeks. Enrollment into the trials was organized by age into subgroups of 18-55, 56-69 and 70-plus years, and those subgroups contained roughly 150, 30 and 60 TCR-sequenced participants, respectively. TCR sequencing covered about 230 trial participants: around 210 given two doses of AZD1222 and around 26 given two doses of MenACWY control vaccine.

The sample holds a few counts of this clone. Its binding antigen is unknown. Base qualities are not recorded, but no much larger clone differs from it by a single base. The CDR3 regions of human TCRbeta chains were analyzed by immunosequencing. As for how the authors treated the data: Repertoire TCRs were checked for matches against a reference library of SARS-CoV-2-specific TCRs that had been generated using the MIRA antigen-specificity platform. Breadth was defined as the fraction of unique TCRs that were SARS-CoV-2-associated, and depth was defined as the fraction of total T cells that were SARS-CoV-2-associated. Using the MIRA data, each spike-specific TCR was mapped to the spike region that the TCR reacts to and placed in a CD4 or CD8 class. Log10-transformed breadth and depth values were compared by one-way ANOVA with Sidak's multiple comparisons tests. TCRdb obtained this table from immuneACCESS and retained in-frame rearrangements with V and J assigned. These tables miss some clones; where compared with another copy, unresolved V genes account for less than half of the shortfall, and the remainder is unexplained. Clone size and the V and J calls come from that table; the DNA yielded D and trimming. The sample yields 140,000 to 150,000 clones; about 87% were counted once. The biggest ten clones account for approximately 15% of the sample.

On the study overall, not on this receptor specifically: Nearly half of unique spike-specific TCRs reportedly recognized epitopes outside regions mutated in the B.1.351 and B.1.1.7 variants. The vaccine-associated CD4 TCRs covered the entire spike protein, and the dominant responses fell in regions 160-218 and 743-854. Because no day 14 peak-response samples were available, repertoires were characterized only after the peak T cell response. Participants were mostly white British, with more females than males. The authors suggested clonal diversity may have been underestimated. Only five or six AZD1222 recipients were SARS-CoV-2 seropositive at baseline, limiting conclusions about previously exposed vaccinees. In the small 56-69-year group, the increase in depth fell short of significance, most likely because of low power. After two AZD1222 doses, both the breadth and the depth of spike-specific TCRs were significantly higher than at day 0 and than in MenACWY recipients.

In light of the paper, this sample's time point label describes: baseline before first vaccination. Vaccinee samples were obtained from the UK trials COV001 and COV002, which included a single-blind randomized controlled phase 2/3 trial of AZD1222 (ChAdOx1 nCoV-19) in healthy adults. For TCRbeta chain sequencing, PBMC samples were collected from trial participants at day 0 and at day 28 after the second dose. V is shortened by 4 bases, J by 3 bases, and the region joining them spans 20 bases. The CDR3 numbers 16 residues from cysteine through phenylalanine. The retained sequence is limited to the CDR3, 48 bases, with the frame set at the first base. CDR1 and CDR2, per the germline V gene, are SGHRS and YFSETQ.

This clonotype was sampled from an adult in good health. Here the chain combines TRBV5-1 and TRBJ2-7; the D gene is possibly TRBD1 or TRBD2, with 5 bases matching each. The sequenced sample was peripheral blood, obtained on day 0 of AZD1222 vaccination. The sequenced DNA is TGCGCCAGCAGCCCCAGAAACCGGGACGGGGACTACGAGCAGTACTTC. This yields the protein CASSPRNRDGDYEQYF.